The 29 T cell receptor beta chains listed next were all sequenced from one sample in a study of cytomegalovirus exposure and HLA in healthy donors. With 60 Vbeta and 13 Jbeta primers, the PCR was carried out. TCRdb keeps only in-frame clones here, not all; method: immunoSEQ multiplex PCR. Of about 84,000 clones in the sample, more than 50% are singletons; the top ten hold 14% to 15%. The sample comprised PBMCs. The source of these receptors is a woman between 35 and 50 years old in good health and CMV-seropositive.

The chain employs TRBV19 and TRBJ2-1, with 9 bases lining up with TRBD2. Per the germline V gene, CDR1 is LNHDA and CDR2 is SQIVND (reference sequence). Germline trimming cut 2 bases from V and 7 bases from J; bases unmatched to any gene: 9. The CDR3 sequence is 16 residues long. In DNA, the CDR3 is TGTGCCAGTAGTATACCTAGCGGGGTACGAGGAAATGAGCAGTTCTTC. This gives the protein CASSIPSGVRGNEQFF.

The CDR3 protein is CASSAPGQGEETQYF. DNA of the CDR3: TGTGCCAGCAGCGCTCCGGGACAGGGTGAAGAGACCCAGTACTTC. The genes are TRBV27 and TRBJ2-5; TRBD1 agrees at 9 bases. Losses at the gene ends were 6 bases for V and 3 bases for J; bases not matched to a gene: 8. Germline lookup yields CDR1 MNHEY and CDR2 SMNVEV (reference sequence). This CDR3 has 15 residues.

As regards this clone: Compared with germline, one end of the junction differs, possibly owing to a read error. V gene TRBV28 combines with J gene TRBJ1-1, with TRBD1 identical over 7 bases. Germline V CDR1 and CDR2: MDHEN, SYDVKM. The CDR3 is 13 residues long. CDR3 nucleotide sequence: TGTGCCACCGGCTCCGGGACAGTGGCTGAGGCTTTCTTT. Translating gives CATGSGTVAEAFF.

This chain links TRBV7-2 with TRBJ2-3; 9 nucleotides match TRBD1. V lost 5 bases to trimming and J lost 0 bases; unmatched junction nucleotides: 3. CDR3 size: 15 residues. From germline, CDR1 is SGHTA and CDR2 FQGNSA. Written as DNA, the CDR3 is TGTGCCAGCAGCGAGGGACAGGGAAGCACAGATACGCAGTATTTT. This gives the protein CASSEGQGSTDTQYF.

The chain carries TRBV4-2 and TRBJ2-2, with D hard to call. Deletions cut 2 bases from V and 4 bases from J, with 5 bases between. The CDR3 is 13 residues long. CDR1 LGHNA and CDR2 YNFKEQ come from the germline V gene. In DNA, the CDR3 is TGTGCCAGCAGCCAAACGAGCACCGGGGAGCTGTTTTTT. Translating it yields CASSQTSTGELFF.

The chain couples TRBV7-9 to TRBJ2-5; a weak D match, TRBD2 (5 bases). The closer fit of TRBJ2-7 to the DNA end suggests the J call may be wrong. Germline V gene sequence: CDR1 SEHNR, CDR2 FQNEAQ (reference sequence). The CDR3 is made up of 13 amino acids. CDR3 amino acids: CASNPRGTYEQYF. CDR3 bases: TGTGCCAGCAATCCTCGGGGAACCTACGAGCAGTACTTC.

The CDR3 nucleotides read TGTGCCAGCAGTTTACCCCCCGCCTACGAGCAGTACTTC. The encoded protein is CASSLPPAYEQYF. J is TRBJ2-7 and V is TRBV28; D is ambiguous. Germline-derived CDR1 and CDR2 are MDHEN and SYDVKM. The CDR3 has 13 residues. The V end was cut by 2 bases, the J end by 2 bases, with 7 bases between. Supplemented by reference TRBV28 and TRBJ2-7, the full variable domain reads DVKVTQSSRYLVKRTGEKVFLECVQDMDHENMFWYRQDPGLGLRLIYFSYDVKMKEKGDIPEGYSVSREKKERFSLILESASTNQTSMYLCASSLPPAYEQYFGPGTRLTVT.

V gene TRBV2 combines with J gene TRBJ1-2; tentatively, D is TRBD1 (6 bases). The V end was cut by 1 base, the J end by 8 bases, with 14 bases between. The V gene's germline CDR1 is SNHLY and CDR2 FYNNEI. The length of the CDR3 is 14 residues. The CDR3 here is CASSEGTGPRGYTF. The CDR3 nucleotides read TGTGCCAGCAGTGAAGGCACAGGGCCTCGGGGCTACACCTTC.

This clone appeared a few times. The rearrangement uses TRBV29-1 and TRBJ1-2, with 7 bases that match TRBD1. The junction had 8 bases not matched to a gene; V was cut back by 7 bases and J by 3 bases. Germline CDR1 and CDR2: SQVTM and ANQGSEA. The CDR3 contains 13 residues. CDR3 DNA sequence: TGCAGCGCCCGGACAGGTCGTGACTATGGCTACACCTTC. Translated: CSARTGRDYGYTF.

The chain combines TRBV11-2 with TRBJ2-3; TRBD2 aligns across 7 bases. The trim removed 1 base at V and 6 bases at J, leaving 16 bases unmatched. This CDR3 has 18 amino acids. CDR1 is SGHAT, CDR2 FQNNGV, per germline. CDR3 DNA: TGTGCCAGCAGCTTAGTTTGGTTTCGGGGGAGGGCCAGGGATACGCAGTATTTT. This codes for CASSLVWFRGRARDTQYF.

The chain recombines TRBV5-6 with TRBJ2-6; tentative D call: TRBD2 (5 bases). Trimming stripped 4 bases from V and 1 base from J, with 9 bases between. Germline loops: CDR1 SGHDT, CDR2 YYEEEE. The CDR3 contains 15 residues. CDR3 protein: CASSLLASGANVLTF. The CDR3 coding sequence is TGTGCCAGCAGCCTTTTAGCGTCTGGGGCCAACGTCCTGACTTTC.

The chain couples TRBV6-5 to TRBJ2-3; D possibly corresponds to TRBD1 (5 bases). CDR1 MNHEY and CDR2 SVGAGI come from the germline V gene. The CDR3 totals 15 residues. Trimming cost V 4 bases and J 0 bases, with 11 bases left between them. CDR3: CASSFTGSSTDTQYF. The CDR3 DNA is TGTGCCAGCAGTTTTACAGGCTCTAGCACAGATACGCAGTATTTT.

The CDR3 region is CASSLDRGRRTGELFF. CDR3 in DNA: TGTGCCAGCAGCCTTGACAGGGGGAGGCGCACCGGGGAGCTGTTTTTT. This chain uses TRBV11-1 with TRBJ2-2; 9 bases are shared with TRBD1. Germline V gene data show CDR1 as SGHAT and CDR2 as FQDESV (reference sequence). The length of the CDR3 is 16 residues. Trimming removed 5 bases from V and 4 bases from J; junction bases left unmatched: 8. The full variable domain, with the rest looked up from reference TRBV11-1 and TRBJ2-2, is EAEVAQSPRYKITEKSQAVAFWCDPISGHATLYWYRQILGQGPELLVQFQDESVVDDSQLPKDRFSAERLKGVDSTLKIQPAELGDSAMYLCASSLDRGRRTGELFFGEGSRLTVL.

The chain combines TRBV15 with TRBJ2-5; 10 positions agree with TRBD1. Trimming took 0 bases from V and 2 from J; bases not matched to a gene: 6. Germline V gene data show CDR1 as LNHNV and CDR2 as YYDKDF (reference sequence). CDR3 length: 17 amino acids. The DNA of the CDR3 is TGTGCCACCAGCAGAGATCGGAGGACAGGGGGACAAGAGACCCAGTACTTC. Amino acids: CATSRDRRTGGQETQYF.

The J gene is TRBJ2-3, the V gene TRBV18; D is unresolved. Trimming took 4 bases from V and 0 from J, leaving 11 bases between them. The length of the CDR3 is 15 residues. CDR1 is KGHSH, CDR2 LQKENI, per germline. The CDR3 protein is CASSQVGSSTDTQYF. The CDR3 DNA reads as TGTGCCAGCTCACAGGTGGGCAGTAGCACAGATACGCAGTATTTT.

The chain recombines TRBV6-5 with TRBJ2-3; the D gene is possibly TRBD2 (5 bases). Germline V gene lookup returns CDR1 MNHEY and CDR2 SVGAGI. The CDR3 sequence is 14 residues long. V was shortened by 8 bases and J by 3 bases, with 15 bases between the two germline ends. The CDR3 region is CASGPLLATDTQYF. For the CDR3, the DNA is TGTGCCAGCGGACCTTTGCTAGCAACAGATACGCAGTATTTT.

The DNA of the CDR3 is TGCGCCAGCAGTGCGACTAGCGGGGCATACAATGAGCAGTTCTTC. It is translated as CASSATSGAYNEQFF. This chain links TRBV10-2 with TRBJ2-1; 11 nucleotides match TRBD2. With 4 bases clipped from V and 4 bases from J, the junction kept 3 bases outside the gene matches. This CDR3 has 15 amino acids. Germline-derived CDR1 and CDR2 are WSHSY and SAAADI.

The chain links TRBV6-6 to TRBJ2-5; unclear D gene. Germline CDR1 and CDR2: MNHNY and SVGAGI (reference sequence). V shed 8 bases and J shed 3 bases, with 4 bases lying between them. CDR3 length: 10 residues. The CDR3 region has the DNA TGTGCCAGCCGTGAAGAGACCCAGTACTTC. Its translation is CASREETQYF.

The chain recombines TRBV9 with TRBJ2-3, with D possibly being TRBD2 (5 bases). Germline CDR1 and CDR2: SGDLS and YYNGEE. Deletions cut 0 bases from V and 5 bases from J, with 10 bases between. The CDR3 spans 14 residues. Written as DNA, the CDR3 is TGTGCCAGCAGCGTAGGTAGTGGGAGAGATACGCAGTATTTT. It codes for CASSVGSGRDTQYF.

The J gene is TRBJ1-3, the V gene TRBV28; D is possibly TRBD1 (5 bases). This CDR3 has 16 residues. V was clipped by 6 bases and J by 7 bases, with 22 bases between them. Per the germline V gene, CDR1 is MDHEN and CDR2 is SYDVKM. The CDR3 nucleotides are TGTGCCAGCAGGCAGGCGGGGGGGAACAGAGAGAACACCATATATTTT. This encodes CASRQAGGNRENTIYF.

This clone was counted a few times. The rearrangement joins TRBV5-6 to TRBJ2-5, with TRBD1 matching over 8 bases. J gave up 5 bases and V 4 bases, and 4 bases lay outside the gene matches. CDR1 is SGHDT, CDR2 YYEEEE, per germline. The length of the CDR3 is 13 residues. The CDR3 coding sequence is TGTGCCAGCAGCAGACAGGGGTGGGAGACCCAGTACTTC. Its translation is CASSRQGWETQYF.

CDR3 nucleotides: TGCGCCAGCAGCCCAGGGAATCAAGAAAAACTGTTTTTT. The encoded protein is CASSPGNQEKLFF. This chain links TRBV4-3 with TRBJ1-4; D perhaps matches TRBD1 (5 bases). CDR3 length: 13 amino acids. Germline V gene data show CDR1 as LGHNA and CDR2 as YSLEER. Trimming cost V 4 bases and J 8 bases, with 11 bases left between them.

This chain connects TRBV5-5 to TRBJ2-4; maybe TRBD1 (6 bases). Trimming pared 4 bases from V and 0 bases from J, leaving 11 bases between. This CDR3 contains 15 residues. CDR1 is SGHKS and CDR2 is YYEKEE in the germline V gene (reference sequence). CDR3 sequence reads: CASSPRGVAKNIQYF. The CDR3 DNA reads TGTGCCAGCAGCCCCAGGGGAGTAGCCAAAAACATTCAGTACTTC.

The chain uses TRBV28 and TRBJ2-2, with D possibly TRBD2 on 5 matching bases. Germline-derived CDR1 and CDR2 are MDHEN and SYDVKM. This CDR3 is 14 amino acids long. V dropped 6 bases and J dropped 3 bases, with 11 bases sitting between them. CDR3 nucleotides: TGTGCCAGCAGGGGGAGCGGCTACACCGGGGAGCTGTTTTTT. Its protein product is CASRGSGYTGELFF.

The rearrangement links TRBV30 to TRBJ1-4; possibly TRBD1 for D (5 bases). With 4 bases removed from V and 3 bases from J, the gap between germline ends came to 9 bases. Looked up from germline, CDR1 is GTSNPN and CDR2 is SVGIG (reference sequence). The length of the CDR3 is 13 residues. CDR3 sequence reads: CAWTRDANEKLFF. In DNA form, the CDR3 reads TGTGCCTGGACCAGGGATGCTAATGAAAAACTGTTTTTT.

The chain couples TRBV15 to TRBJ1-2; no clear D gene. Germline V gene data show CDR1 as LNHNV and CDR2 as YYDKDF (reference sequence). The CDR3 length is 16 residues. V shed 0 bases and J shed 2 bases, with 13 bases lying between them. The CDR3: CATSRDFEVSNYGYTF. CDR3 nucleotides: TGTGCCACCAGCAGAGATTTTGAGGTGTCGAACTATGGCTACACCTTC.

This clone was counted a few times. The chain combines TRBV29-1 with TRBJ2-1, with D possibly matching TRBD1 (5 bases). The CDR3 has 13 residues. Per germline, CDR1 SQVTM and CDR2 ANQGSEA. Deletions cut 3 bases from V and 10 bases from J, with 16 bases between. The CDR3 reads CSVDNGQGYEQFF. The CDR3 region has the DNA TGCAGCGTTGACAACGGGCAGGGTTACGAGCAGTTCTTC.

V and J are TRBV5-1 and TRBJ1-4, with D maybe TRBD1 (6 bases). With 7 bases removed from V and 4 bases from J, the gap between germline ends came to 20 bases. This CDR3 comprises 16 residues. Germline V gene data show CDR1 as SGHRS and CDR2 as YFSETQ. The CDR3 DNA reads as TGCGCCAGCCCACCGGGGGGGCAGGATAATAATGAAAAACTGTTTTTT. Translating it yields CASPPGGQDNNEKLFF.

The J gene is TRBJ1-1, the V gene TRBV6-1, with D tentatively TRBD1 (6 bases). Trimming stripped 2 bases from V and 4 bases from J, with 20 bases between. CDR3 length equals 17 residues. Germline V gene lookup returns CDR1 MNHNS and CDR2 SASEGT. The CDR3 loop is CASSELSTGSWTTEAFF. The CDR3 DNA reads TGTGCCAGCAGTGAATTATCGACAGGTTCTTGGACCACTGAAGCTTTCTTT.